The next 5 T cell receptor beta chains were all read from a single sample in a study of blood T cell repertoires in COVID-19. Measured with immunoSEQ multiplex PCR; TCRdb has only the in-frame clones, and not every one. The sample lists 230,000 or so clones, approximately 83% occurring once. The sample was PBMCs or T cells enriched from blood (not recorded which). The receptors originated from a man aged 50 to 60 who had recovered from COVID-19.

J is TRBJ2-7 and V is TRBV7-9; no clear D. From germline, CDR1 is SEHNR and CDR2 FQNEAQ (reference sequence). Trimming shortened V by 2 bases and J by 1 base, and 9 bases separated the two germline ends. CDR3 length equals 14 residues. The CDR3 is CASSLSIPSYEQYF. Here the CDR3 DNA reads TGTGCCAGCAGCTTATCTATTCCATCCTACGAGCAGTACTTC.

This sequence joins TRBV7-8 and TRBJ2-7; possible D gene TRBD2, 5 bases. Trimming cost V 4 bases and J 1 base, with 8 bases left between them. Germline V lookup: CDR1 SGHVS, CDR2 FQNEAQ. The CDR3 has 13 amino acids. CDR3 nucleotide sequence: TGTGCCAGCAGCTCACTAGGATCCTACGAGCAGTACTTC. This codes for CASSSLGSYEQYF. Drawing the rest from reference TRBV7-8 and TRBJ2-7, the complete variable domain is GAGVSQSPRYKVAKRGQDVALRCDPISGHVSLFWYQQALGQGPEFLTYFQNEAQLDKSGLPSDRFFAERPEGSVSTLKIQRTQQEDSAVYLCASSSLGSYEQYFGPGTRLTVT.

The V call is TRBV28, the J call TRBJ2-7; TRBD2 matches 8 bases. J gave up 7 bases and V 5 bases, and 16 bases lay outside the gene matches. Germline assignment: CDR1 MDHEN and CDR2 SYDVKM. This CDR3 is built from 16 residues. The chain's CDR3 is CASSPIDGGRPGEQYF. The CDR3 coding sequence is TGTGCCAGCAGTCCCATCGATGGCGGGAGGCCGGGGGAGCAGTACTTC.

This sequence joins TRBV9 and TRBJ2-2, with a possible D match to TRBD2 (6 bases). CDR3 length: 15 amino acids. V shed 3 bases and J shed 6 bases, with 15 bases lying between them. The germline V gene encodes CDR1 SGDLS and CDR2 YYNGEE. CDR3 sequence reads: CASSGRRVESGELFF. Here the CDR3 DNA reads TGTGCCAGCAGCGGGAGGAGGGTGGAGTCCGGGGAGCTGTTTTTT.

The gene calls are TRBV19 and TRBJ1-6; 8 bases are a match to TRBD1. Trimming removed 4 bases from V and 7 bases from J; junction bases left unmatched: 0. Germline-derived CDR1 and CDR2 are LNHDA and SQIVND (reference sequence). This CDR3 has 13 residues. The CDR3 sequence: CASSRTGNSPLHF. The CDR3 region has the DNA TGTGCCAGTAGTAGGACAGGGAATTCACCCCTCCACTTT.